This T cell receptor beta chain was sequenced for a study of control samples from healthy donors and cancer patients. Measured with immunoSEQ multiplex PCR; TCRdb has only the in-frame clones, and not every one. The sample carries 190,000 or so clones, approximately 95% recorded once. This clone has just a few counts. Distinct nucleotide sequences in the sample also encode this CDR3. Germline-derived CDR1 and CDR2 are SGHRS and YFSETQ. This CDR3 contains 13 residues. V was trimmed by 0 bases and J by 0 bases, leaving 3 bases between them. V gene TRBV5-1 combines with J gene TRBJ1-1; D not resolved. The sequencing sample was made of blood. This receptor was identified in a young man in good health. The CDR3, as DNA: TGCGCCAGCAGCTTGGGTCTGAACACTGAAGCTTTCTTT. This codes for CASSLGLNTEAFF. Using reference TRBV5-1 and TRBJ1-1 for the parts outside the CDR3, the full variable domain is KAGVTQTPRYLIKTRGQQVTLSCSPISGHRSVSWYQQTPGQGLQFLFEYFSETQRNKGNFPGRFSGRQFSNSRSEMNVSTLELGDSALYLCASSLGLNTEAFFGQGTRLTVV.